These T cell receptor beta chains were read from a single sample in a study of T cell responses to AZD1222 COVID-19 vaccine. Some clones are missing from TCRdb's copy, which holds only in-frame ones; the method was immunoSEQ multiplex PCR. The sample includes some 120,000 clones, 80% to 95% of them seen just once. Here the sequenced sample was peripheral blood, taken 28 days after the second dose of the MenACWY control vaccine. Source of these receptors: an adult who received the MenACWY meningococcal vaccine as a control. Both conserved end residues are part of each CDR3. Fields, in order: V gene, clone size, D gene, CDR3 protein. A D gene is named only where the DNA matches it firmly. The listing skips clone size in some rows; elsewhere it reads once, few, many or a size class.

>TRBV29-1|.|.
CHCKGFYNEQFF
>TRBV9|.|TRBD2
CASSVAGGGADTQYF
>TRBV5-8|.|TRBD1
CASTPGQGALGEKLFF
>TRBV2|once|.
CASSKQGYGYTF
>TRBV9|.|.
CASSVAPAETQYF
>TRBV5-1|.|TRBD2
CASSLVESSGRALDYEQYF
>TRBV5-4|.|TRBD2
CASSFSGVANEQFF
>TRBV29-1|.|.
CSVASRRPFGSLPYEQYF
>TRBV6-5|.|.
CASSYGQANGYTF
>TRBV19|.|TRBD1
CASSAQGAVSYNSPLHF
>TRBV28|.|.
CATKGVGNYGYTF
>TRBV6-5|.|.
CASRLGGSLNSPLHF
>TRBV5-3|few|.
CARSLAGAKDTNTEAFF
>TRBV27|.|TRBD2
CASSRLAGERETQYF
>TRBV14|.|.
CASSQVPGSPNEQFF
>TRBV11-3|.|.
CASSSTGESEAFF
>TRBV2|few|TRBD2
CANQGLALTDTQYF
>TRBV28|.|.
CASSPGLNNEQFF
>TRBV3-1/TRBV3-2|.|TRBD2
CASSQETSARTDTQYF
>TRBV5-1|once|.
CASKYGYPAGELFF
>TRBV19|.|.
CASSRGDTQYF
>TRBV4-1|.|.
CASSQDQWGSGANVLTF
>TRBV9|.|.
CASSVAWGTPRDEQFF
>TRBV28|.|TRBD2
CASSLWRGDTGELFF
>TRBV7-9|.|.
CASSLLGPDTQYF
>TRBV6-5|.|TRBD1
CASSRGQGGADTQYF
>TRBV7-9|.|.
CASSLAGGSNTEAFF
>TRBV7-9|.|.
CASSRTGPTMNTEAFF
>TRBV2|.|TRBD1
CASSGRDRGTGNTIYF
>TRBV10-3|.|TRBD2
CASGGAGGLNEQFF
>TRBV4-2|.|TRBD1
CASSPIRGLTDTQYF
>TRBV28|.|.
CASSFGDKAYNEQFF
>TRBV19|.|TRBD1
CASSPRTGGIYEQYF
>TRBV29-1|.|TRBD1
CSVQRGQGENTEAFF
>TRBV5-5|.|TRBD2
CASSLLAGAVYNEQFF
>TRBV5-4|once|TRBD1
CASSLGARDRILNEQFF
>TRBV5-4|once|TRBD2
CASSPGLAGGQRTDTQYF
>TRBV5-1|.|.
CASSLGTLDYNEQFF
>TRBV27|.|TRBD2
CASSWDYYNEQFF
>TRBV4-3|few|.
CASSPAGAPEAFF
>TRBV5-1|.|TRBD1
CASSFEGALTYEETQYF
>TRBV28|.|TRBD1
CASSPRTGGHEQYF
>TRBV15|once|TRBD1
CATSITGGAGNQPQHF
>TRBV5-1|.|TRBD2
CASTPGTSGSVETQYF
>TRBV5-1|.|.
CASSLADSSGNTIYF
>TRBV19|once|.
CASMPAENTGELFF
>TRBV15|.|TRBD2
CATSRDVLRGLAGGEQFF
>TRBV5-6|.|.
CASSRYSSGSSYNSPLHF
>TRBV6-2/TRBV6-3|once|.
CASSYSISDWGTEAFF
>TRBV6-1|.|.
CASSEFTGASPLHF
>TRBV3-1/TRBV3-2|once|.
CASSRGGNTIYF